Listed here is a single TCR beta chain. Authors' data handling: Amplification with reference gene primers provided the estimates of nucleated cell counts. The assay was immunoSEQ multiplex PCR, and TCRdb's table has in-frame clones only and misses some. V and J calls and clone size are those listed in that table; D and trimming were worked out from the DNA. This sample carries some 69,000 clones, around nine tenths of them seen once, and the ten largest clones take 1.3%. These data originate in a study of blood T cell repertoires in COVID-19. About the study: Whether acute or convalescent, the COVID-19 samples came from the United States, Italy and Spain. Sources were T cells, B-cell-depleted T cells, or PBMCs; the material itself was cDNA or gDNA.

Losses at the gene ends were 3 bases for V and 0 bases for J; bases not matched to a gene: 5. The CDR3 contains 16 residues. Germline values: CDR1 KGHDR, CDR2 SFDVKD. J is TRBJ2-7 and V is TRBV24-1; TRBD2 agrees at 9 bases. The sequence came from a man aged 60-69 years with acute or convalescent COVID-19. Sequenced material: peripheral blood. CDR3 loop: CATSDKAGGSSYEQYF. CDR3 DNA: TGTGCCACCAGTGATAAAGCGGGGGGAAGCTCCTACGAGCAGTACTTC.